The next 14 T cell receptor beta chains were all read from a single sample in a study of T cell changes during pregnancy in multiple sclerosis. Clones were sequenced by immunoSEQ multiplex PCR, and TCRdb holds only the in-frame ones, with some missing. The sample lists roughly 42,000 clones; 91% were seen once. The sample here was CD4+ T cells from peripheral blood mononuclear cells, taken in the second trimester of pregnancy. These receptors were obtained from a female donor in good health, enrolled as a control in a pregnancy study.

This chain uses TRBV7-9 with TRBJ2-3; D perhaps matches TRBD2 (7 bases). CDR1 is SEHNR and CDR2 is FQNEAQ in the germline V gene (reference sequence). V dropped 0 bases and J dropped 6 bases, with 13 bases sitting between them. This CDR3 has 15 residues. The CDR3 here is CASSLAGGRADTQYF. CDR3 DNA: TGTGCCAGCAGCTTAGCGGGGGGGCGAGCGGATACGCAGTATTTT.

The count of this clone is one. The CDR3 sequence: CASSEGQGSYNEQFF. CDR3 sequence (DNA): TGTGCCAGCAGTGAAGGGCAGGGGTCCTACAATGAGCAGTTCTTC. V usage is TRBV6-1 and J usage is TRBJ2-1; TRBD1 is a possible D gene (6 bases). From germline, CDR1 is MNHNS and CDR2 SASEGT. Deletions cut 1 base from V and 1 base from J, with 8 bases between. The CDR3 is 15 residues long.

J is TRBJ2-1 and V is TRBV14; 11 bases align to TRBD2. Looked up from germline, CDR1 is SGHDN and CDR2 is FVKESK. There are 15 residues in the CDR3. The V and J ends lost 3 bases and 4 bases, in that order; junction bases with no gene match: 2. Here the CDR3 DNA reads TGTGCCAGCAGCCATGGGACTAGCGGATACAATGAGCAGTTCTTC. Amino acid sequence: CASSHGTSGYNEQFF.

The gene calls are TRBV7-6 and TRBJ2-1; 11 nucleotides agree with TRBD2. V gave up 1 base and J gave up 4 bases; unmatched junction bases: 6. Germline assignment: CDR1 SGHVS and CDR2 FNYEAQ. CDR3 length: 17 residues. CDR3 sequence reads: CASSLDTGTSGYNEQFF. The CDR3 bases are TGTGCCAGCAGCTTAGACACCGGGACTAGCGGATACAATGAGCAGTTCTTC.

The CDR3 sequence is CASSQTTQYSNQPQHF. The CDR3 nucleotides are TGCGCCAGCAGCCAGACGACACAATATAGCAATCAGCCCCAGCATTTT. The chain couples TRBV4-1 to TRBJ1-5; D not resolved. The CDR3 sequence is 16 residues long. Germline V gene lookup returns CDR1 MGHRA and CDR2 YSYEKL. Trimming took off 3 bases at V and 0 bases at J, with 12 bases between the two ends.

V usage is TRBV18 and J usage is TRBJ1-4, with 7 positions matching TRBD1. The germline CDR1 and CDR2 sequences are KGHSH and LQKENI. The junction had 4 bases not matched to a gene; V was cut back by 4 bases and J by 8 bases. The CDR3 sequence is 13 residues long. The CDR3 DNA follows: TGTGCCAGCTCACGTGGACAGGAAGAAAAACTGTTTTTT. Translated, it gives CASSRGQEEKLFF.

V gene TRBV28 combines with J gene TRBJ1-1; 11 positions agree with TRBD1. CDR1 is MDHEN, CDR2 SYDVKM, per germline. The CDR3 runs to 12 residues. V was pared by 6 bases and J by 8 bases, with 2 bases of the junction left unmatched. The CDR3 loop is CASRWTGGEAFF. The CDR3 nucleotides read TGTGCCAGCAGATGGACAGGGGGCGAAGCTTTCTTT.

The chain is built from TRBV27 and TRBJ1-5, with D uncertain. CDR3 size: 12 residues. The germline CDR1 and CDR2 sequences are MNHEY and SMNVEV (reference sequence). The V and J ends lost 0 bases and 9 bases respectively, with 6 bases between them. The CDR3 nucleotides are TGTGCCAGCAGTTTATCGAACGGGCCCCAGCATTTT. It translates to CASSLSNGPQHF.

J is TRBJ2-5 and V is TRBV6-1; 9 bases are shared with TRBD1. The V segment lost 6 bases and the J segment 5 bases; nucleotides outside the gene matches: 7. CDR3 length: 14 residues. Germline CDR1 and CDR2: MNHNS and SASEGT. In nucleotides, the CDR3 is TGTGCCAGCAGCAGGGACAGGGCAAAGGAGACCCAGTACTTC. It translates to CASSRDRAKETQYF.

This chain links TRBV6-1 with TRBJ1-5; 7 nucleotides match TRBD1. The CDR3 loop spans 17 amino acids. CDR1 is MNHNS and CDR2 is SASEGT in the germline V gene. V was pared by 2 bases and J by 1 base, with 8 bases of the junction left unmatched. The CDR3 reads CASSESPGQSSNQPQHF. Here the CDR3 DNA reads TGTGCCAGCAGTGAATCCCCGGGACAGTCGAGCAATCAGCCCCAGCATTTT.

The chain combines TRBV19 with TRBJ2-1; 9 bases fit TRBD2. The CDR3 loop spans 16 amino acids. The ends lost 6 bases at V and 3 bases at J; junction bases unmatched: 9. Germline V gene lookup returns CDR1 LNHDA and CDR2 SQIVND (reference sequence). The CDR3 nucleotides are TGTGCCAGTAGCGACCCAGCGGGGGGCCACTACAATGAGCAGTTCTTC. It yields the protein CASSDPAGGHYNEQFF.

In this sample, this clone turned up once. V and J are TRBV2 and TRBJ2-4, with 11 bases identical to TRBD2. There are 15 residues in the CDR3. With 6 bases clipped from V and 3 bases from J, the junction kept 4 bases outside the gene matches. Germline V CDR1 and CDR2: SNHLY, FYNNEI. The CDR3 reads CASSDSGGVKNIQYF. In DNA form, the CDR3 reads TGTGCCAGCAGCGATAGCGGGGGGGTCAAAAACATTCAGTACTTC. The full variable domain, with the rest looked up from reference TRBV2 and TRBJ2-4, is EPEVTQTPSHQVTQMGQEVILRCVPISNHLYFYWYRQILGQKVEFLVSFYNNEISEKSEIFDDQFSVERPDGSNFTLKIRSTKLEDSAMYFCASSDSGGVKNIQYFGAGTRLSVL.

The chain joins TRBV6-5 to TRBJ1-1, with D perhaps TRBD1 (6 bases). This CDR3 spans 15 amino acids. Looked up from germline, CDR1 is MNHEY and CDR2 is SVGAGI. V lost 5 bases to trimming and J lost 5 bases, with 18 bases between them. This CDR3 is CASSLITRGATEAFF. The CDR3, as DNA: TGTGCCAGCAGTCTTATAACGCGGGGGGCGACTGAAGCTTTCTTT.

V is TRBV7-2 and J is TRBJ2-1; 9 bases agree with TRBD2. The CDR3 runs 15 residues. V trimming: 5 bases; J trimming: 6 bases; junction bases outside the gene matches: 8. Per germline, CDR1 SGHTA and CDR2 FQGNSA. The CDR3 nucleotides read TGTGCCAGCAGCCGCAATAGCGGGAGTGGCAATGAGCAGTTCTTC. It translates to CASSRNSGSGNEQFF.